Below, 3 T cell receptor beta chains from the same sample are listed, as sequenced in a study of blood T cells in healthy people across ages. Together with a sample-barcoded 5' primer, a J-beta primer mix was included in a second PCR lasting about 7 to 11 cycles. TCRdb called the 5' RACE reads again in MiXCR, with one record for every CDR3 protein. This sample has fewer than 2,000,000 distinct CDR3 sequences, with about 35% found just once. Sequenced sample: blood. The receptor source for this set is a woman in her twenties or thirties in good health.

This clonotype was seen more than once but under ten times. The chain employs TRBV20-1 and TRBJ2-3, with 8 bases matching TRBD2. Germline V gene lookup returns CDR1 DFQATT and CDR2 SNEGSKA (reference sequence). V dropped 3 bases and J dropped 2; count of bases not matched to a gene: 4. The CDR3 loop spans 14 amino acids. As DNA, the CDR3 is TGCAGTGCTAGGTCGGGGGGGGCCACAGATACGCAGTATTTT. Its translation is CSARSGGATDTQYF.

This sequence joins TRBV3-1 and TRBJ2-5; no definite D call. CDR1 is LGHDT and CDR2 is YNNKEL in the germline V gene (reference sequence). This CDR3 is 13 amino acids long. V was shortened by 9 bases and J by 1 base, with 12 bases between the two germline ends. The CDR3 bases are TGTGCCAGTCATTCAACGGTCCAAGAGACCCAGTACTTC. Amino acid sequence: CASHSTVQETQYF.

The chain has TRBV5-1 and TRBJ2-1; D might be TRBD1 or TRBD2, each matching 5 bases. V was clipped by 1 base and J by 7 bases, with 18 bases between them. The length of the CDR3 is 16 residues. CDR1 and CDR2 from the germline V gene are SGHRS and YFSETQ. The CDR3 DNA is TGCGCCAGCAGCTTGCAACGGGGACGAGGAGATAATGAGCAGTTCTTC. It encodes CASSLQRGRGDNEQFF.